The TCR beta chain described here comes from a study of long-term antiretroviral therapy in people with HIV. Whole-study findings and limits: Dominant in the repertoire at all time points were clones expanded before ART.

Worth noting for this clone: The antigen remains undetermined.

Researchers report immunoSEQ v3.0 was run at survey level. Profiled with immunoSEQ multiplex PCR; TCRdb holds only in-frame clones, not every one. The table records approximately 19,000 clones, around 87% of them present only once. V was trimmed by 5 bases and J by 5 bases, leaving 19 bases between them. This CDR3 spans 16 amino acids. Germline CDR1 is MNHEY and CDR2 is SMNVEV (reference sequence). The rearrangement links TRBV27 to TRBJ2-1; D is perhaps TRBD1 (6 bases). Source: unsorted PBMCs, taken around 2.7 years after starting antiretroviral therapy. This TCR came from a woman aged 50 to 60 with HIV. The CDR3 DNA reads TGTGCCAGCAGTGCCCCCAGGGGAATAGGCGACAATGAGCAGTTCTTC. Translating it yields CASSAPRGIGDNEQFF.